The clone carrying this T cell receptor beta chain occurred once. Antigen: not known. These data come from a study of cytomegalovirus exposure and HLA in healthy donors. General observations from the study: Later on, an analysis showed TCR association rates differing by HLA locus, with DRB1 the most and HLA-C the fewest. Presence/absence analyses assumed roughly uniform sequencing depth across donors, which may not hold.

When sampled, the donors appeared nominally healthy, though they likely had unrecorded immune exposures. Germline V gene lookup returns CDR1 SQVTM and CDR2 ANQGSEA. The CDR3 is 14 amino acids. V was clipped by 3 bases and J by 5 bases, with 13 bases between them. PCR involved 60 Vbeta and 13 Jbeta primers. The protocol was immunoSEQ multiplex PCR, while the TCRdb copy is restricted to in-frame clones and leaves out a portion. In the table there are tens of thousands of clones, 72% of which are singletons. The receptor was derived from a man aged 25-45 years in good health and CMV-seronegative. The chain joins TRBV29-1 to TRBJ2-2, with D possibly matching TRBD1 (6 bases). Specimen: PBMCs. CDR3 protein: CSVEGAWETGELFF. CDR3 bases: TGCAGCGTTGAGGGGGCCTGGGAAACCGGGGAGCTGTTTTTT.